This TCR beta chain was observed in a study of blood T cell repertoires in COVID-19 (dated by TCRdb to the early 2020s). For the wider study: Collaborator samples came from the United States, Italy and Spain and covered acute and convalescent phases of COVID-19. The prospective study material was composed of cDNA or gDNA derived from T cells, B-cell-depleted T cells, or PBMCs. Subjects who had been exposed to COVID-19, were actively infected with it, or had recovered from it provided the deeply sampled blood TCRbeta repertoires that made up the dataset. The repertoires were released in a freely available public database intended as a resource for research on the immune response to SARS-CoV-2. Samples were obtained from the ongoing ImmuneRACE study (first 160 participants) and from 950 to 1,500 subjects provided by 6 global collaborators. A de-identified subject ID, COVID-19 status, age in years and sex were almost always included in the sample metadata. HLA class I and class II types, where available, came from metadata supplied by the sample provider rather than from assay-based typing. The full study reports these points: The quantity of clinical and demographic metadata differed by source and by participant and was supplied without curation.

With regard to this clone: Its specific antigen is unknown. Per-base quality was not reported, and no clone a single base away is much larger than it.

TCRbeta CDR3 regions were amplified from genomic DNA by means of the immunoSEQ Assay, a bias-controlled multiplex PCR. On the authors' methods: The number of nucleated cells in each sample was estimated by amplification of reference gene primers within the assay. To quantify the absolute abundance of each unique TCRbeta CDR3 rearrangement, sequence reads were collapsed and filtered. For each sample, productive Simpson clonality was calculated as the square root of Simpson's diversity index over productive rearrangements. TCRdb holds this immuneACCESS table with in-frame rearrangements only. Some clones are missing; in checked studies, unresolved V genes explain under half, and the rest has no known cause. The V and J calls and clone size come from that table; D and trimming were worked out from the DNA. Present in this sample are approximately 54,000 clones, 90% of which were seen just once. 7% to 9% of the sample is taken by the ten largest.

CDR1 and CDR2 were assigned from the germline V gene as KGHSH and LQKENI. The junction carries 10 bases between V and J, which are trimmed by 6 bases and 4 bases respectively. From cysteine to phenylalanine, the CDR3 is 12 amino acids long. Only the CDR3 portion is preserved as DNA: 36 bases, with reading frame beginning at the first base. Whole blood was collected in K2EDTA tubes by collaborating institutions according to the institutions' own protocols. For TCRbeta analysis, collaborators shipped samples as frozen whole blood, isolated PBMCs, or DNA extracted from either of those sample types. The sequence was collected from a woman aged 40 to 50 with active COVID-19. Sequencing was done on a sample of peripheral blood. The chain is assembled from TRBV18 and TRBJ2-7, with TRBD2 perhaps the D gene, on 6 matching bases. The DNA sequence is TGTGCCAGCTCCCTCGGAGGGTACGAGCAGTACTTC. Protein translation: CASSLGGYEQYF. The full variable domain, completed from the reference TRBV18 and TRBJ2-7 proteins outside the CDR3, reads NAGVMQNPRHLVRRRGQEARLRCSPMKGHSHVYWYRQLPEEGLKFMVYLQKENIIDESGMPKERFSAEFPKEGPSILRIQQVVRGDSAAYFCASSLGGYEQYFGPGTRLTVT.